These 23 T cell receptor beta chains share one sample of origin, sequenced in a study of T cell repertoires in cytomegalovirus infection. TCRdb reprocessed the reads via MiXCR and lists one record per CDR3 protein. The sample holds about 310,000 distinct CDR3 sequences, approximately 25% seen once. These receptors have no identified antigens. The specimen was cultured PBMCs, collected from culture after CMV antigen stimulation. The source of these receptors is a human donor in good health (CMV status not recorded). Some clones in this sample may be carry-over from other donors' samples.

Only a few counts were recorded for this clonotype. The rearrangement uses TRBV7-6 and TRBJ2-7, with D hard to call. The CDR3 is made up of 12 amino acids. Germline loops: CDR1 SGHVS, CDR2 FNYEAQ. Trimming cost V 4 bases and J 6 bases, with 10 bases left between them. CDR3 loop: CASSSEGGEQYV. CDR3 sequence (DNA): TGTGCCAGCAGCTCAGAAGGTGGCGAGCAGTACGTC.

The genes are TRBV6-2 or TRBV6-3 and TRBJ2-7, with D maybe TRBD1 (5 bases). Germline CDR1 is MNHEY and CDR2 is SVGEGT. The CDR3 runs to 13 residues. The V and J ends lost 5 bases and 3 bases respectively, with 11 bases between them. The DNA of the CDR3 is TGTGCCAGCAGTCTCAGGGATTTCTACGAGCAGTACGTC. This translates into CASSLRDFYEQYV.

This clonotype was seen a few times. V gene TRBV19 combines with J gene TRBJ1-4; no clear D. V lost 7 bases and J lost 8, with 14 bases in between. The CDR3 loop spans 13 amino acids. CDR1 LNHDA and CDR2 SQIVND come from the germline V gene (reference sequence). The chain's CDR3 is CASNEDEGEKLFF. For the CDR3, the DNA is TGTGCCAGTAACGAGGACGAGGGAGAAAAACTGTTTTTT.

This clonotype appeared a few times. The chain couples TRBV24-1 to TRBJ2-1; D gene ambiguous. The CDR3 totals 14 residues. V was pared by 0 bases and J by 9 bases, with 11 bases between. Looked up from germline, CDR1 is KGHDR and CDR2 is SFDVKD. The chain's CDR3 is CATSDLRTMGEQFF. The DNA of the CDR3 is TGTGCCACCAGTGATTTGCGTACTATGGGTGAGCAGTTCTTC.

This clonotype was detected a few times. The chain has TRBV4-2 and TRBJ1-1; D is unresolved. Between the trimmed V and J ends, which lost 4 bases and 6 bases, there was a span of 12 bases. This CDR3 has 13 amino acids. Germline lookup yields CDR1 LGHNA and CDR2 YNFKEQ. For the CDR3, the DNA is TGTGCCAGCAGCCGGCCTGGGGTCCCTGAAGCTTTCTTT. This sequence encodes CASSRPGVPEAFF.

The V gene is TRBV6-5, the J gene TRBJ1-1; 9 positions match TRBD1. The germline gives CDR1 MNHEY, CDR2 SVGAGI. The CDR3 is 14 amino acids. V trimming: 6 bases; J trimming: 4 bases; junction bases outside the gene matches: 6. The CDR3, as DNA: TGTGCCAGCAGCCTCGGGACAGGGACCACTGAAGCTTTCTTT. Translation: CASSLGTGTTEAFF.

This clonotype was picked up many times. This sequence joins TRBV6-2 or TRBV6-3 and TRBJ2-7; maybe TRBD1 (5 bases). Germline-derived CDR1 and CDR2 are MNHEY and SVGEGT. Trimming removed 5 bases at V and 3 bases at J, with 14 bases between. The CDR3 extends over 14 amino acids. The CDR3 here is CASSLSQGFYEQYF. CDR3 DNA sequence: TGTGCCAGCAGTCTATCTCAGGGATTCTACGAGCAGTACTTC.

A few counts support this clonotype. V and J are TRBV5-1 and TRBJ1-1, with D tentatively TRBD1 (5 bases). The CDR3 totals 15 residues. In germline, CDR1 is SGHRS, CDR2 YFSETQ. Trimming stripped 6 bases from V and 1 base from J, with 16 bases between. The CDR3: CASTPPGRSNTEAFF. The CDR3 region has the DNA TGCGCCAGCACACCTCCGGGACGGTCGAACACTGAAGCTTTCTTT.

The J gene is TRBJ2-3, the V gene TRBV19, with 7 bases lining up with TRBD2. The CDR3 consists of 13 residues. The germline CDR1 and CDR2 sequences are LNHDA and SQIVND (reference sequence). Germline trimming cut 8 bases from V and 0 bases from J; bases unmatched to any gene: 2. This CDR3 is CASVSGSTDTQYF. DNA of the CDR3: TGTGCCAGTGTTAGCGGGAGCACAGATACGCAGTATTTT.

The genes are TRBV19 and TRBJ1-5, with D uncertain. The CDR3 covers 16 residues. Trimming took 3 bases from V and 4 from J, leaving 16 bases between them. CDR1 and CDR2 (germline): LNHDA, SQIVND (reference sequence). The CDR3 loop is CASSIPPGGQNQPQHF. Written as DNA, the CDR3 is TGTGCCAGTAGTATCCCCCCAGGTGGCCAGAATCAGCCCCAGCATTTT.

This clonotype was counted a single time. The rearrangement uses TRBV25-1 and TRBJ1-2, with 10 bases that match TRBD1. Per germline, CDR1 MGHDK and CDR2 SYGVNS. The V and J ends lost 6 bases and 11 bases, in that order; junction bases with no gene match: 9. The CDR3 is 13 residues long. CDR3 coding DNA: TGTGCCAGCAGCCTGACAGGGGGCGTTGATTACACCTTC. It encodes CASSLTGGVDYTF.

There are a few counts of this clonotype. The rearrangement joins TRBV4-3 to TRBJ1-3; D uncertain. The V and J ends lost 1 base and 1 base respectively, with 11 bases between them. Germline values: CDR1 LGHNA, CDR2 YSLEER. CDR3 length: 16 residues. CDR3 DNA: TGCGCCAGCAGCCAAGTAGAATCAGCATCTGGAAACACCATATATTTT. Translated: CASSQVESASGNTIYF.

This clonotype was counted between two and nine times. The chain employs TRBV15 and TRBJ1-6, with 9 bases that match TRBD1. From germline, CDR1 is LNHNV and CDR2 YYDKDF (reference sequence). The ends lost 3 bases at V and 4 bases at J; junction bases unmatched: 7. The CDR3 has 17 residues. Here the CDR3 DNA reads TGTGCCACCAGCAGTCGACAGGGGGGATTGTATAATTCACCCCTCCACTTT. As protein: CATSSRQGGLYNSPLHF.

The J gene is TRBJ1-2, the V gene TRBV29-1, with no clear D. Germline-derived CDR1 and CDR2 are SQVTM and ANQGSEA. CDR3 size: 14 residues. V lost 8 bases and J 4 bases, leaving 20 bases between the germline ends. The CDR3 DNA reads TGCAGCACCCGAGAAGGAGGCTGGGGCTATGGCTACACCTTC. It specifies CSTREGGWGYGYTF.

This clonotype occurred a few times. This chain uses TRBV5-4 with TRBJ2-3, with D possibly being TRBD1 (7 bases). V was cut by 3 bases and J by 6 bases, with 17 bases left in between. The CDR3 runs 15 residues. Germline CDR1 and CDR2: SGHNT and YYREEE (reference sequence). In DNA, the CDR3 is TGTGCCAGCAGCTCGATGCAGGGGGGAAAGGATACGCAGTATTTT. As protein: CASSSMQGGKDTQYF.

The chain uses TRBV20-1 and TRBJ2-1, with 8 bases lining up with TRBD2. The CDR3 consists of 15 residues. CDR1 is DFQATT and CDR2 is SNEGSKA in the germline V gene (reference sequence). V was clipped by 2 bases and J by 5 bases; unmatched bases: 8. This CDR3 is CSARISGTSNNEQFF. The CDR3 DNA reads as TGCAGTGCTAGAATCTCCGGGACTAGTAACAATGAGCAGTTCTTC.

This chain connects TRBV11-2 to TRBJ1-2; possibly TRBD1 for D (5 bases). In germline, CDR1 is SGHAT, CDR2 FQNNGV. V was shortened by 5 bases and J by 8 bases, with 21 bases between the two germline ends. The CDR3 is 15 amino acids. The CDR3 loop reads CASSPGTERGWGYTF. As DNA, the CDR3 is TGTGCCAGCAGCCCGGGGACCGAGCGAGGATGGGGCTACACCTTC. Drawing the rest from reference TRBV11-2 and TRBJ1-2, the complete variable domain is EAGVAQSPRYKIIEKRQSVAFWCNPISGHATLYWYQQILGQGPKLLIQFQNNGVVDDSQLPKDRFSAERLKGVDSTLKIQPAKLEDSAVYLCASSPGTERGWGYTFGSGTRLTVV.

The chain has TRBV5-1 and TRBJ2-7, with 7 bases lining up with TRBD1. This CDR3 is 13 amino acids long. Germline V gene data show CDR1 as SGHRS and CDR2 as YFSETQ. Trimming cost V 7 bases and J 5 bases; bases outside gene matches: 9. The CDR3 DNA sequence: TGCGCCAGCGAAAAAACAGGGGTCCACGAGCAGTACTTC. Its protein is CASEKTGVHEQYF.

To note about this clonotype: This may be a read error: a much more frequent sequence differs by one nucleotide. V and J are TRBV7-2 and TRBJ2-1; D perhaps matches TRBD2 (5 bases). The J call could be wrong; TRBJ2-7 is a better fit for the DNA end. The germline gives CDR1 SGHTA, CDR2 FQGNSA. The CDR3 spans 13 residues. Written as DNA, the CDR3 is TGTGCCAGCAGCCCAACGGGGTACAATGAGCAGTACTTC. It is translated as CASSPTGYNEQYF.

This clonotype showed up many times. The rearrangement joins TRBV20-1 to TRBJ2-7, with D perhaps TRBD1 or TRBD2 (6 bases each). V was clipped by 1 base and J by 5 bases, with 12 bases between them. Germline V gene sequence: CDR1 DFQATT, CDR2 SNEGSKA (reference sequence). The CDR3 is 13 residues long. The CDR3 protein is CSARVGGLNEQYF. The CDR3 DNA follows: TGCAGTGCTAGAGTGGGGGGCCTGAACGAGCAGTACTTC.

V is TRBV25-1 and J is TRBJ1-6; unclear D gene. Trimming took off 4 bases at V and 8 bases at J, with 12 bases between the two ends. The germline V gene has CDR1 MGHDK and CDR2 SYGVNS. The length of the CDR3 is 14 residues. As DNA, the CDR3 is TGTGCCAGCAGTGTGGGATTTGATGATTCACCCCTCCACTTT. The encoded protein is CASSVGFDDSPLHF. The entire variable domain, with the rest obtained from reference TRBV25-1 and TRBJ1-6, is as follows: EADIYQTPRYLVIGTGKKITLECSQTMGHDKMYWYQQDPGMELHLIHYSYGVNSTEKGDLSSESTVSRIRTEHFPLTLESARPSHTSQYLCASSVGFDDSPLHFGNGTRLTVT.

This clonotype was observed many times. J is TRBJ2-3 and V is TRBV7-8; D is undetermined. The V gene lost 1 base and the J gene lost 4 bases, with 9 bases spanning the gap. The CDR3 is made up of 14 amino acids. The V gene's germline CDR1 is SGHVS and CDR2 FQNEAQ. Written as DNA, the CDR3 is TGTGCCAGCAGCTTAGAGGCCAGATCAGATACGCAGTATTTT. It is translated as CASSLEARSDTQYF.

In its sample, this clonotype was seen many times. In nucleotides, the CDR3 is TGTGCCAGCAGCCAAGTAGAAGCTAACTATGGCTACACCTTC. This encodes CASSQVEANYGYTF. V and J are TRBV4-2 and TRBJ1-2; D unclear. Trimming removed 1 base at V and 0 bases at J, with 6 bases between. Germline V gives CDR1 LGHNA, CDR2 YNFKEQ. This CDR3 is built from 14 residues.